This T cell receptor (beta chain) is from a study of T cell clones after liver transplantation. For the study at large: Post-transplant blood was tracked for graft-donor-reactive T cell clones identified in a pre-transplant mixed lymphocyte reaction. General study findings and limits: The donor-reactive repertoire was only partly measurable in a couple of subjects, lacking donor cells. Donor-reactive sequences fell more than third party-reactive ones, suggesting partial deletion.

About this clone: Its antigen remains unidentified.

V dropped 7 bases and J dropped 3; count of bases not matched to a gene: 5. Germline CDR1 is MNHNS and CDR2 is SASEGT. The CDR3 totals 13 residues. Data came from immunoSEQ multiplex PCR; TCRdb stores just in-frame clones and leaves some out. This sample has some 57,000 clones, with about 70% found just once. This clonotype originated in a human patient who received a liver transplant. Some of the T cells may derive from the graft donor. The sample was CD4+ T cells from blood, taken at the 22-month timepoint. The rearrangement links TRBV6-1 to TRBJ2-5; 7 bases line up with TRBD1. CDR3 DNA sequence: TGTGCCAGCACCGTGACAGGGAAAGAGACCCAGTACTTC. It encodes CASTVTGKETQYF.